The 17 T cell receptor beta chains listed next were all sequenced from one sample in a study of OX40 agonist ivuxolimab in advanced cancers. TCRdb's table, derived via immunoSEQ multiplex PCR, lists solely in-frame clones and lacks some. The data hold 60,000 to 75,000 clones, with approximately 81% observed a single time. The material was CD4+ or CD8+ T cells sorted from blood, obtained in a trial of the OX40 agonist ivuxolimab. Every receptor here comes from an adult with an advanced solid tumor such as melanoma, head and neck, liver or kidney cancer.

CDR3 loop: CASSIGVLETQYF. The CDR3 DNA is TGTGCCAGTAGTATTGGGGTATTGGAGACCCAGTACTTC. The chain has TRBV19 and TRBJ2-5; D remains unclear. The CDR3 is 13 residues long. CDR1 and CDR2 from the germline V gene are LNHDA and SQIVND (reference sequence). The germline V and J ends were trimmed by 3 bases and 5 bases, with 10 bases remaining between them.

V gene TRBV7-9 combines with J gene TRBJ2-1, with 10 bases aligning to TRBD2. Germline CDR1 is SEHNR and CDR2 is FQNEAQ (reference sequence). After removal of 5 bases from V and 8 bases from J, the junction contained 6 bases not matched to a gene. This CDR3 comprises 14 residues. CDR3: CASSPGLAVDEQFF. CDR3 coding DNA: TGTGCCAGCAGCCCAGGACTAGCGGTCGATGAGCAGTTCTTC.

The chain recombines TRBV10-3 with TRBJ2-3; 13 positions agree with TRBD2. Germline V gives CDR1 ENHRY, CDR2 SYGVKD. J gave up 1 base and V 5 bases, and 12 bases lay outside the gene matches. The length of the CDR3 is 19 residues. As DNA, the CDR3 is TGTGCCATCAGTACCTACCACTTTGGGACTAGCGGGGGCACAGATACGCAGTATTTT. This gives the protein CAISTYHFGTSGGTDTQYF.

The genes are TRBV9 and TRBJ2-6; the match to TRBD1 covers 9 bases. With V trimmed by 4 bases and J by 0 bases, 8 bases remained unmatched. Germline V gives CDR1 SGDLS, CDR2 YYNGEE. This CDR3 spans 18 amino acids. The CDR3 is CASSSSGTGYSGANVLTF. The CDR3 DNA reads TGTGCCAGCAGCTCAAGCGGGACAGGGTACTCTGGGGCCAACGTCCTGACTTTC.

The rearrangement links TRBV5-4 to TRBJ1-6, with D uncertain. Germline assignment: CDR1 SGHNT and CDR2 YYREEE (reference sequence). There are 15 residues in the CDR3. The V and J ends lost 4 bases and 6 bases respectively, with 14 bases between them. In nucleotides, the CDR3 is TGTGCCAGCAGCCTAGCCGGGGTTAGTAATTCACCCCTCCACTTT. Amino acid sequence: CASSLAGVSNSPLHF.

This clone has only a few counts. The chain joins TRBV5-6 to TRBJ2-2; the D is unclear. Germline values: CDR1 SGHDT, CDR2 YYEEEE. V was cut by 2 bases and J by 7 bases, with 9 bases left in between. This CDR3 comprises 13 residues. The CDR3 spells CASSFAPNGELFF. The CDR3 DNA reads TGTGCCAGCAGCTTTGCTCCCAACGGGGAGCTGTTTTTT.

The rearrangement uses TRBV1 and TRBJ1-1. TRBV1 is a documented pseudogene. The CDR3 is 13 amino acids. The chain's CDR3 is CTSSRSDCLAAFF. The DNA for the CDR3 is TGCACCAGCAGCCGGAGTGACTGTTTAGCAGCTTTCTTT.

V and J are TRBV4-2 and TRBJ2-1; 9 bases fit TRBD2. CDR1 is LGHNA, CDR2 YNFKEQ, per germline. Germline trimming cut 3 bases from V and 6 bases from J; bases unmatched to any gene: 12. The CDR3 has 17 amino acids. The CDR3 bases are TGTGCCAGCAGCCAGGTGGTTTTGCGGGAGGGGTCCAATGAGCAGTTCTTC. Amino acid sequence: CASSQVVLREGSNEQFF.

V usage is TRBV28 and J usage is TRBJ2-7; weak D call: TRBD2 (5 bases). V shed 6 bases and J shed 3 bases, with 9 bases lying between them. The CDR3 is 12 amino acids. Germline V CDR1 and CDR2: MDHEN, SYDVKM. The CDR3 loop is CASSLRDYEQYF. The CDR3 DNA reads TGTGCCAGCAGCCTCCGGGACTACGAGCAGTACTTC.

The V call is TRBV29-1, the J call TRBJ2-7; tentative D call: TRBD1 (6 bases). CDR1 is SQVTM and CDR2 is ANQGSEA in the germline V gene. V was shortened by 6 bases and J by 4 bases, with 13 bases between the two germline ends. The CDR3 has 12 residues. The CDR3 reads CSVEIQGYEQYF. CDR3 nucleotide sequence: TGCAGCGTCGAGATACAGGGTTACGAGCAGTACTTC.

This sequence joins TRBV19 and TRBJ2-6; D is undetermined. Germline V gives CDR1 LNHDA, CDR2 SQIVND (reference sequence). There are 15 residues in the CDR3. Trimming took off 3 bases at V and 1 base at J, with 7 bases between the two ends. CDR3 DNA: TGTGCCAGTAGTATTAGTAAGTCTGGGGCCAACGTCCTGACTTTC. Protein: CASSISKSGANVLTF.

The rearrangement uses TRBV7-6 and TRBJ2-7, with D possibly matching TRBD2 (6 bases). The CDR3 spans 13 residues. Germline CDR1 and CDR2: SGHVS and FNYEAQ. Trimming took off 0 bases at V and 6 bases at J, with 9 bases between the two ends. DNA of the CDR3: TGTGCCAGCAGCTTAGCGATGGGGGGCGAGCAGTACTTC. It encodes CASSLAMGGEQYF. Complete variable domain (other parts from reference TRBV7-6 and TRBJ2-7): GAGVSQSPRYKVTKRGQDVALRCDPISGHVSLYWYRQALGQGPEFLTYFNYEAQQDKSGLPNDRFSAERPEGSISTLTIQRTEQRDSAMYRCASSLAMGGEQYFGPGTRLTVT.

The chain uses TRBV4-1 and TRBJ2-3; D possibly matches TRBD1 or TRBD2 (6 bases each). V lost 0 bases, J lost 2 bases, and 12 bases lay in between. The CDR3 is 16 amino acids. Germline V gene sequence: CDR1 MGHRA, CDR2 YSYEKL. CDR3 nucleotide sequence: TGCGCCAGCAGCCAAGATCAGGGGACTTACACAGATACGCAGTATTTT. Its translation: CASSQDQGTYTDTQYF.

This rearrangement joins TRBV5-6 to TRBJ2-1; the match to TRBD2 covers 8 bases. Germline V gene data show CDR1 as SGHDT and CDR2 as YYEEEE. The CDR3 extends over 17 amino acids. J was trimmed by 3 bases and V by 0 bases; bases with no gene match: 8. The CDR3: CASSLVKSGLDYNEQFF. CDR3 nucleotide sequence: TGTGCCAGCAGCTTGGTAAAGTCGGGACTAGACTACAATGAGCAGTTCTTC.

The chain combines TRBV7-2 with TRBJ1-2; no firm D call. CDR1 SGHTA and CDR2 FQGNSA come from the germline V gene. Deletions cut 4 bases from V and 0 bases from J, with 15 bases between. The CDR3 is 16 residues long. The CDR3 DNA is TGTGCCAGCAGCTACAGCGCCATTTTAGCTAACTATGGCTACACCTTC. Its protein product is CASSYSAILANYGYTF.

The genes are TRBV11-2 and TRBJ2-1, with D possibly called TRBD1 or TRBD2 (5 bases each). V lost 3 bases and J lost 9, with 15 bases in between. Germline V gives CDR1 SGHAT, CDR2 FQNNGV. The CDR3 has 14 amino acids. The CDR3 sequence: CASSFDRAAGEQFF. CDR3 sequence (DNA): TGTGCCAGCAGCTTCGACAGAGCCGCGGGTGAGCAGTTCTTC. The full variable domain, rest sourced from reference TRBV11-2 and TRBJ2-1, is EAGVAQSPRYKIIEKRQSVAFWCNPISGHATLYWYQQILGQGPKLLIQFQNNGVVDDSQLPKDRFSAERLKGVDSTLKIQPAKLEDSAVYLCASSFDRAAGEQFFGPGTRLTVL.

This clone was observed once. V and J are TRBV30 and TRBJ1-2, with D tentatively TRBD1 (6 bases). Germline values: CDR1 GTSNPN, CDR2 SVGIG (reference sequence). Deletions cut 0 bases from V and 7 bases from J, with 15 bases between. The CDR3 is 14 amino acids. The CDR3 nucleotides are TGTGCCTGGAGTGTAAGCGCAGGGGTAGGTGGCTACACCTTC. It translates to CAWSVSAGVGGYTF. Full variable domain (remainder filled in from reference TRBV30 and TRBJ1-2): SQTIHQWPATLVQPVGSPLSLECTVEGTSNPNLYWYRQAAGRGLQLLFYSVGIGQISSEVPQNLSASRPQDRQFILSSKKLLLSDSGFYLCAWSVSAGVGGYTFGSGTRLTVV.